This TCR beta chain was sequenced in a study of blood T cell repertoires in COVID-19. The overall study: Samples came from the United States, Italy and Spain, spanning acute and convalescent COVID-19. T cells, B-cell-depleted T cells, or PBMCs supplied cDNA or gDNA.

Per the germline V gene, CDR1 is SGHRS and CDR2 is YFSETQ. This CDR3 has 16 amino acids. V shed 0 bases and J shed 5 bases, with 18 bases lying between them. Followed over time, Seattle patients had been enrolled while infection was active. As handled by the study authors: Estimates of nucleated cell counts were drawn from the amplification of reference gene primers. Here immunoSEQ multiplex PCR was the method, and the copy in TCRdb shows in-frame clones only, minus some. V, J and clone size reflect that table, while D and trimming were determined from the DNA. The sample holds nearly 300,000 clones, about 81% seen once.

This rearrangement joins TRBV5-1 to TRBJ2-7; D might be TRBD1 (5 bases). This sequence originates from a human donor with COVID-19, enrolled during active disease. The donor label of this sample is uncertain. The material sequenced was peripheral blood. CDR3 sequence: CASSLVLTGALNEQYF. CDR3 sequence (DNA): TGCGCCAGCAGCTTGGTCTTGACTGGGGCGCTTAACGAGCAGTACTTC.